This TCR beta chain came from a study of OX40 agonist ivuxolimab in advanced cancers. Study context: Ivuxolimab, an antibody that agonizes OX40 (CD134), was administered to the patients. The study reported partial responses in three patients: one hepatocellular carcinoma, two cutaneous melanoma. Participants, 82.7% male, averaged around 64 years of age, ranging from about 23 to 79. Notes on the study in general: Expansion of clones was among the lowest in partial responders at 0.1-3.0 mg/kg.

Comment on this clone: Its antigen is still unknown.

TCRdb's copy holds only in-frame clones and misses some; the assay was immunoSEQ multiplex PCR. The data show tens of thousands of clones, 87% seen once. This TCR was sampled from an adult with an advanced solid tumor such as melanoma, head and neck, liver or kidney cancer. The specimen comprised CD4+ or CD8+ T cells sorted from blood, sampled in a trial of the OX40 agonist ivuxolimab.

DNA of the CDR3: TGTGCCAGCAGCCCCCGGGACAAGAACACTGAAGCTTTCTTT. Protein: CASSPRDKNTEAFF. V is TRBV7-9 and J is TRBJ1-1; possible D gene TRBD1, 6 bases. The germline V and J ends were trimmed by 5 bases and 1 base, with 11 bases remaining between them. Germline assignment: CDR1 SEHNR and CDR2 FQNEAQ (reference sequence). CDR3 length: 14 amino acids.